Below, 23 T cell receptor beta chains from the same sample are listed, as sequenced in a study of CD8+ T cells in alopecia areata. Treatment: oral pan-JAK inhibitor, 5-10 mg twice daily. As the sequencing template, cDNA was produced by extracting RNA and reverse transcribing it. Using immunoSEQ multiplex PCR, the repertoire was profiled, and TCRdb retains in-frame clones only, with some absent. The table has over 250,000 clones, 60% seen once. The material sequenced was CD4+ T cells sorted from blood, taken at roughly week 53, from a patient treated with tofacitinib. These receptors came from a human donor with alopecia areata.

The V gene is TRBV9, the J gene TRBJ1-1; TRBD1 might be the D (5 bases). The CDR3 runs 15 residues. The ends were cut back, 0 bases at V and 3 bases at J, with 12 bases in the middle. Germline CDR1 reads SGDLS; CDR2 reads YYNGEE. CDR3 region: CASSVGSGWDTEAFF. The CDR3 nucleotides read TGTGCCAGCAGCGTAGGATCAGGGTGGGACACTGAAGCTTTCTTT.

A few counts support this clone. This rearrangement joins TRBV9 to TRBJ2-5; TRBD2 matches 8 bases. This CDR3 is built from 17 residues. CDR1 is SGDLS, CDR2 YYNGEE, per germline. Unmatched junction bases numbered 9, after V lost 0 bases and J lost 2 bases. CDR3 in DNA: TGTGCCAGCAGCGTAGGTTCGGCGGGGGGAAAACAAGAGACCCAGTACTTC. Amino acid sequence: CASSVGSAGGKQETQYF.

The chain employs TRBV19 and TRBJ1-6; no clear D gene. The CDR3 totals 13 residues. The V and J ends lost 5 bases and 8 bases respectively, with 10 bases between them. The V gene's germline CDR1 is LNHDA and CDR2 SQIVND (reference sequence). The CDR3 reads CASSVDGDSPLHF. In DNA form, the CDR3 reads TGTGCCAGTAGTGTCGACGGAGATTCACCCCTCCACTTT.

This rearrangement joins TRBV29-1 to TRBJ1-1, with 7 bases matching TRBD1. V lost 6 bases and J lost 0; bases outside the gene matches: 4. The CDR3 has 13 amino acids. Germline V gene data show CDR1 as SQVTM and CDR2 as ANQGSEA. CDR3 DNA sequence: TGCAGCGTCTGGACAGGATTGAACACTGAAGCTTTCTTT. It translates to CSVWTGLNTEAFF.

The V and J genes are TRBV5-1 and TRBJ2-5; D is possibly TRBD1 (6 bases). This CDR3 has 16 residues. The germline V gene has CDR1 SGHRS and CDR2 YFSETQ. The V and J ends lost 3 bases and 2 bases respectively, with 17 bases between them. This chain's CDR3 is CASSSQGRGVQETQYF. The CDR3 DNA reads TGCGCCAGCAGCTCACAGGGAAGGGGAGTGCAAGAGACCCAGTACTTC.

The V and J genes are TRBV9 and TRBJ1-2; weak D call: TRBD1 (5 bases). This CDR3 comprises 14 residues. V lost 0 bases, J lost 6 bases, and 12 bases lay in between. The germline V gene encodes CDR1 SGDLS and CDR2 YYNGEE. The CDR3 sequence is CASSVEAGLNGYTF. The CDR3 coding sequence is TGTGCCAGCAGCGTAGAGGCAGGGCTGAATGGCTACACCTTC. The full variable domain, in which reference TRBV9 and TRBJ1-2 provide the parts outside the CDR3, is DSGVTQTPKHLITATGQRVTLRCSPRSGDLSVYWYQQSLDQGLQFLIQYYNGEERAKGNILERFSAQQFPDLHSELNLSSLELGDSALYFCASSVEAGLNGYTFGSGTRLTVV.

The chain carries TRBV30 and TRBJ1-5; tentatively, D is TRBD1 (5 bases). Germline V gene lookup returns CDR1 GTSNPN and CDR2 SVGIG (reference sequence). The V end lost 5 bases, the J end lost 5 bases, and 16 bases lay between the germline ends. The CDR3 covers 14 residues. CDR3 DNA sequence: TGTGCCTGGGGCCGGGACTTAAATTATCAGCCCCAGCATTTT. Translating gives CAWGRDLNYQPQHF.

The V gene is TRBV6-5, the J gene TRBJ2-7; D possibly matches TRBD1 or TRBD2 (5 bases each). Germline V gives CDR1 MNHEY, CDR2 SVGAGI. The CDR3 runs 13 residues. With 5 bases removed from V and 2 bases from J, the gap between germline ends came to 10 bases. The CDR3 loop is CASSPGTPYEQYF. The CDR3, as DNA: TGTGCCAGCAGTCCCGGGACCCCCTACGAGCAGTACTTC.

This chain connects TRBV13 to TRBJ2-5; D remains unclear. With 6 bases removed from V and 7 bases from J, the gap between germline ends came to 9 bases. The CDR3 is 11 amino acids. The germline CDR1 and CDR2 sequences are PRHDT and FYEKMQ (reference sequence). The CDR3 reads CASRGIGTQYF. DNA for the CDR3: TGTGCCAGCAGGGGGATCGGGACCCAGTACTTC.

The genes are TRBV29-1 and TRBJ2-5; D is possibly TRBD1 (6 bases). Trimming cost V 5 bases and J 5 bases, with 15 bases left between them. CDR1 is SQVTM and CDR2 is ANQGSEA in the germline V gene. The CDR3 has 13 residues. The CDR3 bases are TGCAGCGTTAAAGGGGGTAGAGGCGAGACCCAGTACTTC. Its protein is CSVKGGRGETQYF.

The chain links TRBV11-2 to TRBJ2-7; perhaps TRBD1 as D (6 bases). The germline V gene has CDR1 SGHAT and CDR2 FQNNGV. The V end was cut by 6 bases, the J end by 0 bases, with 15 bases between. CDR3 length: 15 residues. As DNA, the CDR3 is TGTGCCAGCAGAAACCCCGGGACACTCTCCTACGAGCAGTACTTC. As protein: CASRNPGTLSYEQYF.

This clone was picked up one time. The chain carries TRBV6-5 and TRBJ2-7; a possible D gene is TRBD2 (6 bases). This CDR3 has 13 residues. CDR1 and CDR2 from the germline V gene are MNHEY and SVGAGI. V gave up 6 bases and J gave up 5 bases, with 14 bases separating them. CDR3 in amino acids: CASRDSGDHEQYF. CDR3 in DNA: TGTGCCAGCAGGGACTCGGGGGACCACGAGCAGTACTTC.

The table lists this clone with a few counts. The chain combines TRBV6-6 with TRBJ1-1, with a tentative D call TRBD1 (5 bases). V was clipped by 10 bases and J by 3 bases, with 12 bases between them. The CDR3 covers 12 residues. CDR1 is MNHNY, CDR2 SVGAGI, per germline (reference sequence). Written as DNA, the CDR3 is TGTGCCACCCAGGGTGGGGACACTGAAGCTTTCTTT. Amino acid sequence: CATQGGDTEAFF.

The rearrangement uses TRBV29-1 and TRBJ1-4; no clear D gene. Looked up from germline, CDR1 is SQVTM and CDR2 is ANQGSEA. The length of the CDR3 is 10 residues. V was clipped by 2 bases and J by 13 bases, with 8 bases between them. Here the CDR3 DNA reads TGCAGCGTTGAAATGGGAAGACTGTTTTTT. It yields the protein CSVEMGRLFF.

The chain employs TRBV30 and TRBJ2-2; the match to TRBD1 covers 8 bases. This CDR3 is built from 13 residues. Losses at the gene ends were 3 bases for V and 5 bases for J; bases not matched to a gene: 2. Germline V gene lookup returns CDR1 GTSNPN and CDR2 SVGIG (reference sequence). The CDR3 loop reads CAWRGQVTGELFF. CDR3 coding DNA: TGTGCCTGGAGGGGACAGGTTACCGGGGAGCTGTTTTTT.

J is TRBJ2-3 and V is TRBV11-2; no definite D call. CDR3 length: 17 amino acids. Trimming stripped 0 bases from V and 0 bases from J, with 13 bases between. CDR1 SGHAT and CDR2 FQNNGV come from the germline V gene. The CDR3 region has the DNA TGTGCCAGCAGCTTAGATCCTGGAGTAACTAGCACAGATACGCAGTATTTT. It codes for CASSLDPGVTSTDTQYF.

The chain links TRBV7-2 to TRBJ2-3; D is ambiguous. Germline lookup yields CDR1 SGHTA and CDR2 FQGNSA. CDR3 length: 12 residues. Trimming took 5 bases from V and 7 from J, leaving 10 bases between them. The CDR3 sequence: CASSVGVHTQYF. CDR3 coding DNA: TGTGCCAGCAGCGTTGGGGTCCATACGCAGTATTTT.

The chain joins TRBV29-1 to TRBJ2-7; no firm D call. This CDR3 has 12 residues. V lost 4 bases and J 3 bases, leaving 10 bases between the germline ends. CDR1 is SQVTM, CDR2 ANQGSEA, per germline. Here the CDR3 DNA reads TGCAGCGTTGGGTCAGAAATCTACGAGCAGTACTTC. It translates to CSVGSEIYEQYF.

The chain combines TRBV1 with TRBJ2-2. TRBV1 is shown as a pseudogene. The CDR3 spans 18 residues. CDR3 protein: CTSSSGEAGRLTDGELFF. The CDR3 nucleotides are TGCACCAGCTCATCCGGCGAGGCCGGACGCCTCACTGATGGGGAGCTGTTTTTT.

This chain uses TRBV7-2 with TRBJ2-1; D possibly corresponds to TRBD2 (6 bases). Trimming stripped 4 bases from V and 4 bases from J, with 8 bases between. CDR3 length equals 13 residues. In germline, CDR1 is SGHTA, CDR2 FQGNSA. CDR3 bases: TGTGCCAGCAGCTCCGGGAGATACAATGAGCAGTTCTTC. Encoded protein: CASSSGRYNEQFF.

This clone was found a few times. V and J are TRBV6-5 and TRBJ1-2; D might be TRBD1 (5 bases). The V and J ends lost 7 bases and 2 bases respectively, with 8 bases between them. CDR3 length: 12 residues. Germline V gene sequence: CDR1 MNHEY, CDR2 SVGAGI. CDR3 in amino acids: CASTQGNYGYTF. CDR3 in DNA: TGTGCCAGCACCCAGGGAAACTATGGCTACACCTTC.

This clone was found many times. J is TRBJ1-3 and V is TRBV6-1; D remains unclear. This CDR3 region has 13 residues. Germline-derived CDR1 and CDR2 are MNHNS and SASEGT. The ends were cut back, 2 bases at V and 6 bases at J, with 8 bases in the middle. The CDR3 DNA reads TGTGCCAGCAGTGAACCGTGGGTAAACACCATATATTTT. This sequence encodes CASSEPWVNTIYF.

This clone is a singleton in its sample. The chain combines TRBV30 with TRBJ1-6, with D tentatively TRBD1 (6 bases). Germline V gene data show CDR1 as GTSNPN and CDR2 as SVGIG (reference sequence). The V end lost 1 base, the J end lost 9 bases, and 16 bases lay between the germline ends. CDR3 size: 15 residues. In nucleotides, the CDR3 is TGTGCCTGGAGTGCTCCCGGCGGGGGCTCTTCACCCCTCCACTTT. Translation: CAWSAPGGGSSPLHF.